These 9 T cell receptor beta chains were sequenced from one sample in a study of cytomegalovirus exposure and HLA in healthy donors (dated by TCRdb to 2017 to 2019). Library creation used the immunoSEQ multiplex PCR assay. For the multiplex PCR, a mixture combining 60 forward primers for TCR Vbeta segments and 13 reverse primers for TCR Jbeta segments was used. The table was pulled from immuneACCESS by TCRdb, which kept in-frame rearrangements only. Such tables lose some clones; where checked, under half of the loss comes from unresolved V genes, and the rest has no known cause. In all, the sample holds more than 200,000 clones, and 82% of those were seen once. The leading ten clones occupy roughly 5.5% of the sample. The sequenced sample was PBMCs. The source is a man aged 40-50 years in good health and CMV-seropositive.

This clone has only a few counts. Within the sample, other DNA sequences also encode this same CDR3. The V and J genes are TRBV14 and TRBJ2-5, with D perhaps matching TRBD2 (5 bases). This CDR3 region has 13 residues. The germline gives CDR1 SGHDN, CDR2 FVKESK. Between the trimmed V and J ends, which lost 3 bases and 5 bases, there was a span of 10 bases. The CDR3 DNA sequence: TGTGCCAGCAGCCACAGCGGAGCTGAGACCCAGTACTTC. This gives the protein CASSHSGAETQYF.

The rearrangement uses TRBV12-5 and TRBJ2-7; D is possibly TRBD2 (6 bases). Germline V CDR1 and CDR2: LGHNT, FRNRAP. The germline V and J ends were trimmed by 1 base and 2 bases, with 21 bases remaining between them. The CDR3 length is 18 residues. In DNA, the CDR3 is TGTGCTAGTGGTTTGGGGTCCATGGGGTTAGCGGTTCCCTACGAGCAGTACTTC. This gives the protein CASGLGSMGLAVPYEQYF.

This clone turned up a few times. The gene calls are TRBV28 and TRBJ2-1, with 7 positions matching TRBD1. Germline V CDR1 and CDR2: MDHEN, SYDVKM. CDR3 length: 11 amino acids. V lost 2 bases and J lost 13; bases outside the gene matches: 2. CDR3 residues: CASSLRDSQFF. CDR3 bases: TGTGCCAGCAGTTTAAGGGACAGCCAGTTCTTC.

The CDR3: CASSVEGSGVEAFF. The CDR3 DNA follows: TGTGCCAGCAGCGTAGAGGGATCGGGGGTTGAAGCTTTCTTT. The V call is TRBV9, the J call TRBJ1-1; D is possibly TRBD1 (5 bases). The CDR3 has 14 amino acids. Germline V gene sequence: CDR1 SGDLS, CDR2 YYNGEE. V shed 0 bases and J shed 7 bases, with 13 bases lying between them.

The rearrangement joins TRBV2 to TRBJ1-5; 10 positions match TRBD1. Germline V gene lookup returns CDR1 SNHLY and CDR2 FYNNEI. Trimming took 7 bases from V and 1 from J; bases not matched to a gene: 10. The CDR3 length is 17 residues. The CDR3 here is CASTAGQGMGSNQPQHF. The DNA of the CDR3 is TGTGCCAGCACCGCGGGACAGGGGATGGGAAGCAATCAGCCCCAGCATTTT.

The rearrangement uses TRBV5-1 and TRBJ2-1; 10 positions match TRBD2. V shed 4 bases and J 6 bases; nucleotides not matched to a gene: 10. The germline V gene has CDR1 SGHRS and CDR2 YFSETQ. The CDR3 runs 16 residues. CDR3 in DNA: TGCGCCAGCAGCCCGACCGGGACTAGCGTGCCCAATGAGCAGTTCTTC. This gives the protein CASSPTGTSVPNEQFF.

This sequence joins TRBV7-6 and TRBJ2-1; D may be TRBD2 (5 bases). The CDR3 consists of 14 residues. Germline CDR1 reads SGHVS; CDR2 reads FNYEAQ. With 1 base removed from V and 5 bases from J, the gap between germline ends came to 9 bases. Here the CDR3 reads CASSLGGFNNEQFF. The DNA for the CDR3 is TGTGCCAGCAGCTTAGGAGGGTTCAACAATGAGCAGTTCTTC. Combining the CDR3 with reference TRBV7-6 and TRBJ2-1 gives the whole variable domain GAGVSQSPRYKVTKRGQDVALRCDPISGHVSLYWYRQALGQGPEFLTYFNYEAQQDKSGLPNDRFSAERPEGSISTLTIQRTEQRDSAMYRCASSLGGFNNEQFFGPGTRLTVL.

V and J are TRBV4-1 and TRBJ2-2; 8 bases line up with TRBD1. Germline CDR1 is MGHRA and CDR2 is YSYEKL. V trimming: 0 bases; J trimming: 1 base; junction bases outside the gene matches: 4. The CDR3 is made up of 17 amino acids. The CDR3 DNA reads TGCGCCAGCAGCCAAGACCCGGGACAGGTGAACACCGGGGAGCTGTTTTTT. Its protein product is CASSQDPGQVNTGELFF.

The chain recombines TRBV5-6 with TRBJ2-5; D possibly corresponds to TRBD1 (7 bases). Between the trimmed V and J ends, which lost 2 bases and 2 bases, there was a span of 10 bases. The length of the CDR3 is 14 residues. Germline V lookup: CDR1 SGHDT, CDR2 YYEEEE. The CDR3 protein is CASSFAGQQETQYF. DNA for the CDR3: TGTGCCAGCAGCTTTGCGGGACAGCAAGAGACCCAGTACTTC. The full variable domain, rest sourced from reference TRBV5-6 and TRBJ2-5, is DAGVTQSPTHLIKTRGQQVTLRCSPKSGHDTVSWYQQALGQGPQFIFQYYEEEERQRGNFPDRFSGHQFPNYSSELNVNALLLGDSALYLCASSFAGQQETQYFGPGTRLLVL.